The source of this T cell receptor beta chain is a study of control samples from healthy donors and cancer patients. From germline, CDR1 is MRHNA and CDR2 SNTAGT. The CDR3 loop spans 15 amino acids. After removal of 3 bases from V and 4 bases from J, the junction contained 3 bases not matched to a gene. The method was immunoSEQ multiplex PCR; TCRdb's version includes in-frame clones alone and lacks a portion of them. Among around 80,000 clones listed, 85% to 90% were seen once. The sample was blood. The sequence derives from a man between 50 and 59 years old in good health. This chain links TRBV6-4 with TRBJ2-5; 12 bases are a match to TRBD2. DNA for the CDR3: TGTGCCAGCAGTGAGACTAGCGGGGGTGGAGAGACCCAGTACTTC. Protein: CASSETSGGGETQYF.